This TCR beta chain appears in the sequencing data of a study of post-analysis software for immune sequencing data. The study, taken as a whole, reports: Significantly lower normalized Chao1 diversity was found in patients with multiple sclerosis relative to controls. There were a few TRBV segments more frequent in patients than controls, and TRBV5-6, TRBV5-1 and TRBV20-1 were among them.

Sequencing libraries made from TCR beta cDNA carried unique molecular identifiers. It was from about 0.98 to 11 million T cells that 500,000 or so cDNA molecules came. Using its own MiXCR run on the PCR reads, TCRdb lists one record per CDR3 protein. The repertoire has 750,000 to 950,000 distinct CDR3 sequences, about 57% of them found once; the top ten carry 4.6%. The CDR3 has 12 residues. Trimming took 5 bases from V and 3 from J, leaving 7 bases between them. Germline V gene data show CDR1 as MNHEY and CDR2 as SMNVEV (reference sequence). With regard to this clonotype: Its antigen is still unknown.

The clonotype originates from a girl aged 10-17 years with multiple sclerosis. Sample: blood. The chain uses TRBV27 and TRBJ1-1; no firm D call. The chain's CDR3 is CASSKTYTEAFF. The CDR3 bases are TGTGCCAGCAGTAAAACATACACTGAAGCTTTCTTT.